The entry below describes one T cell receptor beta chain. The target antigen is unknown. V lost 6 bases and J lost 5; bases outside the gene matches: 6. CDR1 and CDR2 from the germline V gene are LNHDA and SQIVND (reference sequence). CDR3 length: 14 residues. The data were obtained in a study of cytomegalovirus exposure and HLA in healthy donors. Study-wide results and caveats: V- and J-gene trimming of TCR beta was linked (in a later analysis) to a missense DCLRE1C variant. Reports indicate that TCR beta sequences accurately predicted the HLA-A and HLA-B alleles of most subjects. A further, later analysis showed that HLA-associated TCR beta chains (compared with equally common others) were more clonally expanded.

Donors likely had unrecorded immune exposures despite being nominally healthy when sampled. It was with 60 Vbeta and 13 Jbeta primers that the PCR ran. Sequencing was performed with immunoSEQ multiplex PCR; in TCRdb, only in-frame clones are kept and a portion is missing. The sample yields about 69,000 clones, 74% seen once. The specimen sequenced was PBMCs. The receptor comes from a woman between 55 and 75 years old in good health and CMV-seropositive. The gene calls are TRBV19 and TRBJ2-3; 9 bases align to TRBD1. The CDR3, as DNA: TGTGCCAGTAGGACGGGACAGGGAGTAGATACGCAGTATTTT. It yields the protein CASRTGQGVDTQYF. Combining the CDR3 with reference TRBV19 and TRBJ2-3 gives the whole variable domain DGGITQSPKYLFRKEGQNVTLSCEQNLNHDAMYWYRQDPGQGLRLIYYSQIVNDFQKGDIAEGYSVSREKKESFPLTVTSAQKNPTAFYLCASRTGQGVDTQYFGPGTRLTVL.